This T cell receptor beta chain was sequenced for a study of T cell repertoires and Cas9 in healthy adults. Study at large: Characterization of SpCas9-reactive CD4 and CD8 T cells covered multi-effector potency, cytotoxicity and lineage.

The junction had 3 bases not matched to a gene; V was cut back by 7 bases and J by 4 bases. The CDR3 covers 12 residues. CDR1 is ENHRY, CDR2 SYGVKD, per germline. The table came from immunoSEQ multiplex PCR; TCRdb's copy has only in-frame clones and leaves some out. The table shows some 14,000 clones, with 75% to 90% occurring only once. The sample consisted of Tregs (CD4+, CD25+, CD127-, CD137-, CD154-) from PBMCs; culture status not recorded. This clonotype was obtained from a human donor in good health. This chain connects TRBV10-3 to TRBJ2-7; the match to TRBD1 covers 8 bases. This CDR3 is CAITGTGYEQYF. CDR3 in DNA: TGTGCCATCACTGGGACAGGATACGAGCAGTACTTC.